This passage covers 26 T cell receptor beta chains from one sample sequenced in a study of persistence of HIV-infected CD4 T cells. These receptors are not linked to any known antigen. Nonspecific anti-CD3/anti-CD28 bead stimulation represents the broad CD4+ T cell repertoire. Sorting selected CD4+ T cells upregulating both CD40 ligand and CD69. This was the immunoSEQ version 4 assay in survey mode. Using immunoSEQ multiplex PCR, the repertoire was profiled, and TCRdb retains in-frame clones only, with some absent. The sample records about 43,000 clones, 89% being singletons. The sample in question was CD4+ T cells sorted from PBMCs after roughly 18-hour stimulation, obtained from a patient who received antiretroviral therapy. Receptors originate from an adult man with HIV who was CMV-seropositive.

This sequence joins TRBV10-3 and TRBJ2-2; D assignment may be TRBD1 or TRBD2 (5 bases each). Trimming removed 0 bases from V and 3 bases from J, with 11 bases in between. The germline V gene has CDR1 ENHRY and CDR2 SYGVKD. The CDR3 is made up of 16 amino acids. The CDR3 nucleotides are TGTGCCATCAGTGAGTCGAGGGCAGGGTACACCGGGGAGCTGTTTTTT. Protein product: CAISESRAGYTGELFF.

This chain joins TRBV7-8 and TRBJ1-1, with D perhaps TRBD1 (5 bases). Germline V lookup: CDR1 SGHVS, CDR2 FQNEAQ. The CDR3 totals 17 residues. The ends were cut back, 1 base at V and 1 base at J, with 16 bases in the middle. CDR3 in amino acids: CASSLDRLGRKNTEAFF. For the CDR3, the DNA is TGTGCCAGCAGCTTAGACAGGTTAGGTCGAAAGAACACTGAAGCTTTCTTT.

Here the CDR3 DNA reads TGTGCCAGCAGCCAAAAGGGACTAGCGGGGGGGCAAGAGTTCTTC. Its protein product is CASSQKGLAGGQEFF. The chain uses TRBV6-5 and TRBJ2-1; 16 bases line up with TRBD2. CDR3 size: 15 residues. The V and J ends lost 6 bases and 14 bases, in that order; junction bases with no gene match: 10. Germline CDR1 is MNHEY and CDR2 is SVGAGI.

The V call is TRBV18, the J call TRBJ2-3; TRBD2 might be the D (7 bases). V was cut by 0 bases and J by 5 bases, with 15 bases left in between. CDR3 length: 16 amino acids. The germline V gene encodes CDR1 KGHSH and CDR2 LQKENI. CDR3 DNA sequence: TGTGCCAGCTCACCACCGGTGGGGGGGGGCCGAGATACGCAGTATTTT. Protein product: CASSPPVGGGRDTQYF.

A note on this clone: The sample carries other DNA sequences with the same CDR3. The V call is TRBV3-1 (or the pseudogene TRBV3-2), the J call TRBJ1-1; D not certain. Deletions cut 3 bases from V and 5 bases from J, with 4 bases between. This CDR3 is built from 11 residues. Germline loops: CDR1 LGHDT, CDR2 YNNKEL (reference sequence). CDR3 in amino acids: CASSQFTEAFF. In DNA, the CDR3 is TGTGCCAGCAGCCAGTTTACTGAAGCTTTCTTT.

V and J are TRBV12-3 or TRBV12-4 and TRBJ2-6, with D unclear. This CDR3 has 12 amino acids. V was clipped by 5 bases and J by 4 bases, with 3 bases between them. The chain's CDR3 is CASSIGANVLTF. DNA for the CDR3: TGTGCCAGCAGTATCGGGGCCAACGTCCTGACTTTC.

J is TRBJ1-2 and V is TRBV6-1; no definite D call. The CDR3 totals 15 residues. Trimming shortened V by 0 bases and J by 4 bases, and 12 bases separated the two germline ends. Germline V lookup: CDR1 MNHNS, CDR2 SASEGT. The CDR3 DNA is TGTGCCAGCAGTGAAGCCTCGGGATTTCTCTATGGCTACACCTTC. Translating it yields CASSEASGFLYGYTF.

The chain links TRBV7-8 to TRBJ1-4; no clear D. CDR3 size: 14 residues. Germline V gene sequence: CDR1 SGHVS, CDR2 FQNEAQ. V was cut by 4 bases and J by 4 bases, with 10 bases left in between. This CDR3 reads CASSYGRSNEKLFF. DNA of the CDR3: TGTGCCAGCAGCTACGGGAGGAGTAATGAAAAACTGTTTTTT.

This chain links TRBV25-1 with TRBJ1-1; the match to TRBD1 covers 9 bases. The germline V gene encodes CDR1 MGHDK and CDR2 SYGVNS. V shed 2 bases, J shed 1 base, and the junction held 2 bases outside the gene matches. CDR3 length: 15 amino acids. The CDR3 protein is CASSEMGQGNTEAFF. In nucleotides, the CDR3 is TGTGCCAGCAGTGAAATGGGACAGGGGAACACTGAAGCTTTCTTT.

The gene calls are TRBV2 and TRBJ1-1; TRBD1 might be the D (5 bases). Trimming removed 6 bases at V and 4 bases at J, with 15 bases between. This CDR3 region has 14 residues. The germline gives CDR1 SNHLY, CDR2 FYNNEI. CDR3 amino acids: CASSDRDSVTEAFF. The CDR3 nucleotides are TGTGCCAGCAGCGACAGAGACTCCGTCACTGAAGCTTTCTTT. The full variable domain, with the rest looked up from reference TRBV2 and TRBJ1-1, is EPEVTQTPSHQVTQMGQEVILRCVPISNHLYFYWYRQILGQKVEFLVSFYNNEISEKSEIFDDQFSVERPDGSNFTLKIRSTKLEDSAMYFCASSDRDSVTEAFFGQGTRLTVV.

This clone was picked up a small number of times. V usage is TRBV29-1 and J usage is TRBJ1-2; no firm D call. Trimming stripped 7 bases from V and 8 bases from J, with 8 bases between. The CDR3 sequence is 9 residues long. Germline V gene sequence: CDR1 SQVTM, CDR2 ANQGSEA. CDR3: CSADDGYTF. CDR3 DNA: TGCAGCGCCGACGACGGCTACACCTTC.

This clone was counted between two and nine times. V usage is TRBV6-5 and J usage is TRBJ1-2; no clear D. The CDR3 totals 11 residues. Germline-derived CDR1 and CDR2 are MNHEY and SVGAGI. The ends were cut back, 5 bases at V and 2 bases at J, with 3 bases in the middle. The CDR3, as DNA: TGTGCCAGCAGTACAAACTATGGCTACACCTTC. This gives the protein CASSTNYGYTF.

J is TRBJ2-2 and V is TRBV5-1; D not resolved. This CDR3 region has 15 residues. Germline loops: CDR1 SGHRS, CDR2 YFSETQ. Between the trimmed V and J ends, which lost 3 bases and 1 base, there was a span of 10 bases. The CDR3 coding sequence is TGCGCCAGCAGCTCCCGGTCGGGGAACACCGGGGAGCTGTTTTTT. It codes for CASSSRSGNTGELFF.

The chain carries TRBV28 and TRBJ1-5; the D is unclear. This CDR3 has 14 residues. V lost 2 bases to trimming and J lost 2 bases, with 7 bases between them. From germline, CDR1 is MDHEN and CDR2 SYDVKM. Here the CDR3 reads CASSLVRGNQPQHF. Written as DNA, the CDR3 is TGTGCCAGCAGTTTAGTAAGGGGCAATCAGCCCCAGCATTTT.

The rearrangement joins TRBV6-6 to TRBJ1-2; a weak D match, TRBD1 (5 bases). This CDR3 has 12 amino acids. In germline, CDR1 is MNHNY, CDR2 SVGAGI (reference sequence). The germline V and J ends were trimmed by 0 bases and 10 bases, with 9 bases remaining between them. The CDR3 spells CASSYSGEAYTF. CDR3 DNA: TGTGCCAGCAGTTACTCAGGGGAGGCCTACACCTTC.

The gene calls are TRBV20-1 and TRBJ2-7; D may be TRBD1 (6 bases). Trimming stripped 5 bases from V and 5 bases from J, with 10 bases between. This CDR3 contains 11 residues. CDR1 and CDR2 from the germline V gene are DFQATT and SNEGSKA (reference sequence). In DNA form, the CDR3 reads TGCAGTGCTCCAGGGGTGCACGAGCAGTACTTC. Translated, it gives CSAPGVHEQYF.

This chain connects TRBV28 to TRBJ1-3; 7 nucleotides agree with TRBD1. V shed 5 bases, J shed 0 bases, and the junction held 10 bases outside the gene matches. The CDR3 has 17 residues. Germline V lookup: CDR1 MDHEN, CDR2 SYDVKM. The DNA of the CDR3 is TGTGCCAGCAGTCCCTCACAGGGGACTTACTCTGGAAACACCATATATTTT. This gives the protein CASSPSQGTYSGNTIYF.

The V and J genes are TRBV4-1 and TRBJ1-3, with no clear D. The germline V and J ends were trimmed by 0 bases and 0 bases, with 15 bases remaining between them. This CDR3 has 18 residues. Germline V gives CDR1 MGHRA, CDR2 YSYEKL. The CDR3 DNA follows: TGCGCCAGCAGCCAAGAAGGTGTTGGACGGAGCTCTGGAAACACCATATATTTT. This gives the protein CASSQEGVGRSSGNTIYF.

The chain employs TRBV27 and TRBJ1-5; no clear D. The CDR3 sequence is 14 residues long. V lost 5 bases, J lost 5 bases, and 13 bases lay in between. CDR1 is MNHEY and CDR2 is SMNVEV in the germline V gene (reference sequence). CDR3 loop: CASSRRALDQPQHF. In DNA, the CDR3 is TGTGCCAGCAGTCGCCGGGCCCTTGATCAGCCCCAGCATTTT.

The rearrangement links TRBV29-1 to TRBJ2-1, with 12 bases identical to TRBD2. The V segment lost 4 bases and the J segment 7 bases; nucleotides outside the gene matches: 8. Germline V gene sequence: CDR1 SQVTM, CDR2 ANQGSEA. The CDR3 sequence is 15 residues long. The CDR3 protein is CSVARLAGEGNEQFF. The CDR3 nucleotides read TGCAGCGTTGCCCGACTAGCGGGGGAAGGGAATGAGCAGTTCTTC.

The chain joins TRBV28 to TRBJ1-5, with a tentative D call TRBD1 (5 bases). Germline assignment: CDR1 MDHEN and CDR2 SYDVKM. V lost 2 bases and J 8 bases, leaving 7 bases between the germline ends. The CDR3 is 12 amino acids. CDR3 sequence: CASSLGGKPQHF. In DNA, the CDR3 is TGTGCCAGCAGTTTAGGGGGGAAGCCCCAGCATTTT.

The chain has TRBV27 and TRBJ1-1; 8 nucleotides match TRBD1. Germline CDR1 reads MNHEY; CDR2 reads SMNVEV (reference sequence). J lost 1 base, V lost 6 bases, and 4 bases had no gene match. The CDR3 length is 14 residues. DNA for the CDR3: TGTGCCAGCAGCCGGACAGGGAGGAACACTGAAGCTTTCTTT. Protein: CASSRTGRNTEAFF.

The chain recombines TRBV18 with TRBJ1-1; perhaps TRBD1 as D (5 bases). V gave up 2 bases and J gave up 1 base, with 8 bases separating them. Germline V gene sequence: CDR1 KGHSH, CDR2 LQKENI. This CDR3 is 14 amino acids long. CDR3: CASSPGQGNTEAFF. The CDR3 DNA reads TGTGCCAGCTCACCAGGGCAGGGGAACACTGAAGCTTTCTTT. The whole variable domain, remainder taken from reference TRBV18 and TRBJ1-1, is NAGVMQNPRHLVRRRGQEARLRCSPMKGHSHVYWYRQLPEEGLKFMVYLQKENIIDESGMPKERFSAEFPKEGPSILRIQQVVRGDSAAYFCASSPGQGNTEAFFGQGTRLTVV.

CDR3 sequence reads: CASIPGASTGELFF. CDR3 coding DNA: TGTGCCAGCATCCCCGGGGCCTCCACCGGGGAGCTGTTTTTT. The chain is built from TRBV2 and TRBJ2-2, with D perhaps given as TRBD1 or TRBD2 (5 bases each). The V end lost 7 bases, the J end lost 4 bases, and 13 bases lay between the germline ends. Germline values: CDR1 SNHLY, CDR2 FYNNEI. This CDR3 region has 14 residues.

This chain joins TRBV6-5 and TRBJ2-3; no firm D call. The germline gives CDR1 MNHEY, CDR2 SVGAGI. V shed 6 bases and J shed 4 bases, with 11 bases lying between them. The CDR3 consists of 13 residues. CDR3 loop: CASSRTGPDTQYF. The CDR3 DNA sequence: TGTGCCAGCAGCCGGACGGGCCCAGATACGCAGTATTTT.

The V gene is TRBV14, the J gene TRBJ1-1, with 7 bases that match TRBD1. Germline lookup yields CDR1 SGHDN and CDR2 FVKESK. The CDR3 length is 16 residues. The V and J ends lost 0 bases and 2 bases, in that order; junction bases with no gene match: 6. CDR3 nucleotide sequence: TGTGCCAGCAGCCAAGACGTGTACAGGGGAAACACTGAAGCTTTCTTT. It translates to CASSQDVYRGNTEAFF.